These T cell receptor beta chains were read from a single sample in a study of regulatory T cells in long-lasting Graves disease. TCRdb redid the calling of the multiplex PCR reads with MiXCR, one entry per CDR3 protein. The table includes about 290,000 distinct CDR3 sequences, approximately 20% detected once. Sample: peripheral blood mononuclear cells (PBMCs), taken when the disease was refractory, from a patient treated with antithyroid drugs. Receptor source: a female donor with Graves disease. Both conserved end residues are part of each CDR3. The order of the fields is clone size, V gene, J gene, D gene, CDR3 protein, CDR3 DNA. A D gene is named only where the DNA matches it firmly. Some rows mark clone size as missing; the rest say once, few, many or name a class of expanded clone.

abundance: -; v_gene: TRBV10-3; j_gene: TRBJ2-5; d_gene: TRBD1; CDR3aa: CAISDSFTGQKETQYF; CDR3nt: TGTGCCATCAGTGATTCTTTCACGGGACAGAAAGAGACCCAGTACTTC
abundance: -; v_gene: TRBV5-6; j_gene: TRBJ1-2; d_gene: -; CDR3aa: CASSFYICSASTGTGDYGYTF; CDR3nt: -
abundance: few; v_gene: TRBV19; j_gene: TRBJ2-7; d_gene: -; CDR3aa: CASSVGTTYEQYF; CDR3nt: TGTGCCAGTAGTGTCGGGACAACCTACGAGCAGTACTTC
abundance: -; v_gene: TRBV29-1; j_gene: TRBJ2-7; d_gene: TRBD1; CDR3aa: CSPATGPYEQYF; CDR3nt: TGCAGCCCTGCGACAGGGCCCTACGAGCAGTACTTC
abundance: -; v_gene: TRBV10-3; j_gene: TRBJ1-3; d_gene: TRBD1; CDR3aa: CAAGGSGNTIYF; CDR3nt: TGTGCCGCAGGGGGTTCTGGAAACACCATATATTTT
abundance: -; v_gene: TRBV10-3; j_gene: TRBJ1-5; d_gene: -; CDR3aa: CAISEGQGGQPQHF; CDR3nt: TGTGCCATCAGTGAGGGGCAGGGAGGTCAGCCCCAGCATTTT
abundance: -; v_gene: TRBV18; j_gene: TRBJ2-5; d_gene: -; CDR3aa: CASSNQGGVTQYF; CDR3nt: TGTGCCAGCTCAAATCAAGGTGGGGTGACCCAGTACTTC
abundance: -; v_gene: TRBV29-1; j_gene: TRBJ2-1; d_gene: -; CDR3aa: CSVIGVYNEQFF; CDR3nt: TGCAGCGTCATAGGGGTCTACAATGAGCAGTTCTTC
abundance: -; v_gene: TRBV28; j_gene: TRBJ2-7; d_gene: -; CDR3aa: CASSFGSRYEQYF; CDR3nt: TGTGCCAGCAGTTTCGGGTCGCGGTACGAGCAGTACTTC
abundance: -; v_gene: TRBV6-2/TRBV6-3; j_gene: TRBJ2-2; d_gene: TRBD1; CDR3aa: CASTDDRGYDTGELFF; CDR3nt: TGTGCCAGCACCGACGACAGGGGGTATGACACCGGGGAGCTGTTTTTT
abundance: many; v_gene: TRBV30; j_gene: TRBJ1-1; d_gene: -; CDR3aa: CAWTGDTEAFF; CDR3nt: TGTGCCTGGACAGGGGACACTGAAGCTTTCTTT
abundance: -; v_gene: TRBV28; j_gene: TRBJ1-1; d_gene: -; CDR3aa: CASSYLATEASF; CDR3nt: TGTGCCAGCAGCTACCTTGCAACTGAAGCTTCCTTT
abundance: many; v_gene: TRBV7-9; j_gene: TRBJ2-5; d_gene: TRBD1; CDR3aa: CASSLGQVRRKYF; CDR3nt: TGTGCCAGCAGCTTGGGACAGGTTCGTCGCAAGTACTTC
abundance: many; v_gene: TRBV12-3/TRBV12-4; j_gene: TRBJ2-6; d_gene: TRBD1; CDR3aa: CASARDSYLAAGANVLTF; CDR3nt: TGTGCCAGCGCCCGGGACAGTTACCTCGCCGCTGGGGCCAACGTCCTGACTTTC
abundance: -; v_gene: TRBV6-4; j_gene: TRBJ1-1; d_gene: -; CDR3aa: CASRKQFTNTEAFF; CDR3nt: TGTGCCAGCAGGAAGCAGTTCACGAACACTGAAGCTTTCTTT
abundance: few; v_gene: TRBV4-1; j_gene: TRBJ2-6; d_gene: TRBD1; CDR3aa: CASSQRTGAGANVLTF; CDR3nt: TGCGCCAGCAGCCAACGAACAGGGGCTGGGGCCAACGTCCTGACTTTC
abundance: -; v_gene: TRBV28; j_gene: TRBJ1-5; d_gene: -; CDR3aa: CASSYSRVNSNQPQHF; CDR3nt: TGTGCCAGCAGTTACTCGAGGGTAAATAGCAATCAGCCCCAGCATTTT
abundance: -; v_gene: TRBV2; j_gene: TRBJ2-3; d_gene: -; CDR3aa: CASSASSTDTQYF; CDR3nt: TGTGCCAGCAGTGCGAGCAGCACAGATACGCAGTATTTT
abundance: many; v_gene: TRBV7-2; j_gene: TRBJ1-1; d_gene: TRBD1; CDR3aa: CASSQDRDAEAFF; CDR3nt: TGTGCCAGCAGCCAGGACAGGGACGCTGAAGCTTTCTTT
abundance: many; v_gene: TRBV5-1; j_gene: TRBJ1-1; d_gene: TRBD1; CDR3aa: CASSPSGTGGRIEAFF; CDR3nt: TGCGCCAGCAGCCCCTCCGGGACAGGGGGCAGGATTGAAGCTTTCTTT
abundance: few; v_gene: TRBV28; j_gene: TRBJ2-5; d_gene: TRBD2; CDR3aa: CASSLLGEGETQYF; CDR3nt: TGTGCCAGCAGTTTACTGGGGGAGGGAGAGACCCAGTACTTC
abundance: -; v_gene: TRBV20-1; j_gene: TRBJ1-1; d_gene: TRBD1; CDR3aa: CSAMARGRGVLMNTEAFF; CDR3nt: TGCAGTGCTATGGCTCGTGGCAGGGGGGTTTTAATGAACACTGAAGCTTTCTTT
abundance: -; v_gene: TRBV7-2; j_gene: TRBJ1-1; d_gene: TRBD1; CDR3aa: CASSPGGILAFF; CDR3nt: TGTGCCAGCAGCCCAGGGGGTATTTTGGCTTTCTTT
abundance: -; v_gene: TRBV5-1; j_gene: TRBJ2-7; d_gene: TRBD1; CDR3aa: CASSFTGGGSLSYEQYF; CDR3nt: TGCGCCAGCAGCTTCACAGGGGGCGGGAGCCTCTCCTACGAGCAGTACTTC
abundance: few; v_gene: TRBV24-1; j_gene: TRBJ2-7; d_gene: -; CDR3aa: CATGGDEQYF; CDR3nt: TGTGCCACCGGCGGGGACGAGCAGTACTTC
abundance: few; v_gene: TRBV7-2; j_gene: TRBJ1-5; d_gene: -; CDR3aa: CASSLAGRFNQPQHF; CDR3nt: TGTGCCAGCAGCTTAGCGGGACGGTTCAATCAGCCCCAGCATTTT
abundance: -; v_gene: TRBV12-3/TRBV12-4; j_gene: TRBJ2-1; d_gene: TRBD1; CDR3aa: CASSTTGTGRNEQFF; CDR3nt: TGTGCCAGCAGTACCACCGGGACAGGGCGCAATGAGCAGTTCTTC